This T cell receptor (beta chain) emerged from a study of shared clonotypes between healthy human individuals. Using immunoSEQ multiplex PCR, the repertoire was profiled, and TCRdb retains in-frame clones only, with some absent. The sample records about 2.1 million clones, approximately 94% being singletons. Only CD45RO-negative cells positively selected for CCR7 counted as naive CD8 cells, so terminally differentiated effector memory CD45RA+ cells were excluded. The germline V gene has CDR1 SGHAT and CDR2 FQDESV (reference sequence). V lost 5 bases, J lost 0 bases, and 13 bases lay in between. The CDR3 runs to 15 residues.

The source is a man younger than 35 in good health. Some clones in this sample may be carry-over from other donors' samples. This sequence joins TRBV11-1 and TRBJ2-5; D unresolved. The specimen was naive CD8+ T cells from PBMCs. Here the CDR3 reads CASSTPAEYQETQYF. CDR3 in DNA: TGTGCCAGCAGCACACCGGCGGAGTACCAAGAGACCCAGTACTTC.